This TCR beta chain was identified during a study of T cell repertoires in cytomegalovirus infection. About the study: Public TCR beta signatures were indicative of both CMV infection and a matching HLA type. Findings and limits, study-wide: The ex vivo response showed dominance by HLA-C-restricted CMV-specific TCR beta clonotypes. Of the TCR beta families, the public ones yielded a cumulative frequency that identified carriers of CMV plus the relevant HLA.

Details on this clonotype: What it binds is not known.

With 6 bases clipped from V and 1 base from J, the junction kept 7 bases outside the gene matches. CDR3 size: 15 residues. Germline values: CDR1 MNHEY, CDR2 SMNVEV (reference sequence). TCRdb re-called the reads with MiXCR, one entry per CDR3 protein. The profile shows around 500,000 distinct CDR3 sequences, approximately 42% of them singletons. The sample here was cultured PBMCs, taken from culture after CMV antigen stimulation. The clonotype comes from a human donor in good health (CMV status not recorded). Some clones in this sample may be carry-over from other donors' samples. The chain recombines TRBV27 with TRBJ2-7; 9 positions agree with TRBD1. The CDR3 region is CASSLGTGTSYEQYF. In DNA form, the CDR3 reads TGTGCCAGCAGCCTAGGGACAGGGACATCCTACGAGCAGTACTTC.